Listed below are T cell receptor beta chains from one sample, sequenced in a study of blood T cell repertoires in COVID-19. Data came from immunoSEQ multiplex PCR; TCRdb stores just in-frame clones and leaves some out. The sample lists 65,000 to 90,000 clones, approximately 80% occurring once. The sequencing sample was made of peripheral blood. These receptors originate from a woman aged 55-69 years with acute or convalescent COVID-19. Each CDR3 is given with its conserved first and last residue. The order of the fields is J gene, D gene, V gene, CDR3 protein. A D gene is named only where the DNA matches it firmly.

>TRBJ1-1|-|TRBV24-1
CATSDPSRREGPSTGNTEAFF
>TRBJ1-2|-|TRBV6-5
CASSYAQENGYTF
>TRBJ2-2|TRBD2|TRBV11-2
CASSFRVAGGRGTGELFF
>TRBJ1-2|-|TRBV5-1
CASSLEAGLGYTF
>TRBJ1-2|TRBD1|TRBV27
CASSLTQGAWYGYTF
>TRBJ2-7|-|TRBV19
CASSIVAGSYEQYF
>TRBJ2-7|-|TRBV7-6
CASSFVAQGLDEQYF
>TRBJ1-6|TRBD1|TRBV6-6
CATYSGTGYSPLHF
>TRBJ1-4|TRBD1|TRBV27
CASSEDRVQEKLFF
>TRBJ2-1|TRBD1|TRBV2
CASSRTGNNEQFF
>TRBJ2-3|-|TRBV29-1
CSVEALTSTDTQYF
>TRBJ1-4|TRBD1|TRBV6-5
CASSDRGAGEKLFF
>TRBJ2-1|-|TRBV9
CASSVDSEQFF
>TRBJ1-2|-|TRBV6-5
CASRPTDSYGYTF
>TRBJ1-1|-|TRBV11-2
CASSLVRGARTEAFF
>TRBJ1-1|-|TRBV5-1
CASSFDRNTEAFF
>TRBJ2-7|TRBD2|TRBV4-2
CASSHSGLADYEQYF
>TRBJ1-2|-|TRBV5-5
CASSFATVSYGYTF
>TRBJ2-1|TRBD1|TRBV7-7
CASSPGTGGVNEQFF
>TRBJ2-1|-|TRBV7-9
CASSHRDHSYNEQFF
>TRBJ2-5|-|TRBV3-1/TRBV3-2
CASSQDPVSTGLETQYF
>TRBJ1-2|TRBD1|TRBV5-1
CASSLATGGEGYTF
>TRBJ2-5|-|TRBV18
CASSPKGRETQYF
>TRBJ1-2|-|TRBV18
CASSSLAVQGYTF
>TRBJ2-2|TRBD1|TRBV9
CASSGQGSTTGELFF
>TRBJ2-3|-|TRBV19
CASSPGVDTQYF
>TRBJ1-1|TRBD1|TRBV25-1
CASSQKKQGRPNTEAFF
>TRBJ1-1|-|TRBV29-1
CSVVGGTEAFF
>TRBJ1-6|-|TRBV14
CASSQEAKGSPLHF
>TRBJ2-7|-|TRBV9
CASSVAGIEGEQYF
>TRBJ1-2|-|TRBV12-3/TRBV12-4
CASSPGLIYGYTF
>TRBJ2-7|TRBD1|TRBV5-1
CASSAGQDYEQYF
>TRBJ1-6|TRBD1|TRBV5-5
CASSHQGGNSPLHF
>TRBJ2-5|-|TRBV5-1
CASSPRWGRVQETQYF
>TRBJ2-2|TRBD2|TRBV7-9
CASTQGGGLATSNTGELFF
>TRBJ1-5|TRBD1|TRBV9
CASSDRDRDQPQHF
>TRBJ2-2|-|TRBV5-6
CASSFYATQSSSNTGELFF